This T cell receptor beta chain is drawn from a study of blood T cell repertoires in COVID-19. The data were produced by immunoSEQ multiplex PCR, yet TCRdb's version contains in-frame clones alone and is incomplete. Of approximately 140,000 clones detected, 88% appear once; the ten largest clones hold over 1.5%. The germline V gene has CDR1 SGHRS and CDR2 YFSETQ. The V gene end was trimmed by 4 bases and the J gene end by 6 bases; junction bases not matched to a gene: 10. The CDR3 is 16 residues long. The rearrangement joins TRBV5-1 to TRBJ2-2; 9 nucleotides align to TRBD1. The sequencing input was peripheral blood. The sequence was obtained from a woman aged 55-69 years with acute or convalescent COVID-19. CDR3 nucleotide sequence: TGCGCCAGCAGCGGGGGACAGGGTGTAACAGCCGGGGAGCTGTTTTTT. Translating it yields CASSGGQGVTAGELFF. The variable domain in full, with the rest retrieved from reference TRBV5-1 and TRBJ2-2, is KAGVTQTPRYLIKTRGQQVTLSCSPISGHRSVSWYQQTPGQGLQFLFEYFSETQRNKGNFPGRFSGRQFSNSRSEMNVSTLELGDSALYLCASSGGQGVTAGELFFGEGSRLTVL.